These 21 T cell receptor beta chains were sequenced from one sample in a study of cytomegalovirus exposure and HLA in healthy donors. It was with 60 Vbeta and 13 Jbeta primers that the PCR ran. The repertoire was sequenced with immunoSEQ multiplex PCR; TCRdb's copy has only in-frame clones and lacks some. The sample holds about 150,000 clones; 80% to 85% are singletons and the top ten take more than 2%. Specimen: PBMCs. The source of these receptors is a boy aged 2 to 9 in good health and CMV-seronegative.

The V gene is TRBV7-9, the J gene TRBJ1-5; D not resolved. From germline, CDR1 is SEHNR and CDR2 FQNEAQ (reference sequence). Trimming cost V 3 bases and J 6 bases, with 6 bases left between them. This CDR3 is built from 12 residues. The chain's CDR3 is CASSFGSQPQHF. CDR3 nucleotide sequence: TGTGCCAGCAGCTTCGGGAGTCAGCCCCAGCATTTT.

The chain couples TRBV6-5 to TRBJ2-1, with no clear D. This CDR3 is 16 amino acids long. The germline gives CDR1 MNHEY, CDR2 SVGAGI. Trimming cost V 4 bases and J 0 bases, with 13 bases left between them. CDR3 residues: CASSSSGGGSYNEQFF. In nucleotides, the CDR3 is TGTGCCAGCAGTTCATCTGGCGGTGGCTCCTACAATGAGCAGTTCTTC.

The gene calls are TRBV6-5 and TRBJ1-3, with 8 bases that match TRBD1. In germline, CDR1 is MNHEY, CDR2 SVGAGI. The CDR3 totals 15 residues. The V and J ends lost 5 bases and 2 bases, in that order; junction bases with no gene match: 5. The CDR3 reads CASSRRRGPGNTIYF. The CDR3 coding sequence is TGTGCCAGCAGTAGACGCAGGGGGCCTGGAAACACCATATATTTT.

The gene calls are TRBV2 and TRBJ1-6; TRBD1 matches 7 bases. The length of the CDR3 is 13 residues. The V segment lost 6 bases and the J segment 10 bases; nucleotides outside the gene matches: 6. Germline CDR1 is SNHLY and CDR2 is FYNNEI. CDR3 nucleotides: TGTGCCAGCAGCGGACAGGAGAGCTCACCCCTCCACTTT. This encodes CASSGQESSPLHF.

This chain links TRBV5-1 with TRBJ2-4, with D perhaps matching TRBD2 (5 bases). The CDR3 sequence is 16 residues long. Germline CDR1 reads SGHRS; CDR2 reads YFSETQ. V was pared by 2 bases and J by 3 bases, with 15 bases between. This chain's CDR3 is CASSFGGSGYKNIQYF. The DNA of the CDR3 is TGCGCCAGCAGCTTCGGCGGGTCCGGATACAAAAACATTCAGTACTTC.

In its sample, this clone was seen once. The genes are TRBV5-1 and TRBJ1-3, with TRBD1 matching 8 bases. Germline-derived CDR1 and CDR2 are SGHRS and YFSETQ. V shed 0 bases, J shed 0 bases, and the junction held 11 bases outside the gene matches. The CDR3 runs 19 residues. The CDR3 protein is CASSLVVGTGLDSGNTIYF. The CDR3 nucleotides are TGCGCCAGCAGCTTGGTCGTCGGGACAGGCCTTGACTCTGGAAACACCATATATTTT. Full variable domain (outside the CDR3, taken from reference TRBV5-1 and TRBJ1-3): KAGVTQTPRYLIKTRGQQVTLSCSPISGHRSVSWYQQTPGQGLQFLFEYFSETQRNKGNFPGRFSGRQFSNSRSEMNVSTLELGDSALYLCASSLVVGTGLDSGNTIYFGEGSWLTVV.

This rearrangement joins TRBV28 to TRBJ1-5; D is perhaps TRBD1 (6 bases). CDR1 and CDR2 from the germline V gene are MDHEN and SYDVKM. The CDR3 loop spans 15 amino acids. V was trimmed by 7 bases and J by 5 bases, leaving 18 bases between them. CDR3 sequence (DNA): TGTGCCAGCACCTTAGGACAGCTCTACTATCAGCCCCAGCATTTT. Translation: CASTLGQLYYQPQHF.

This chain links TRBV7-9 with TRBJ1-2; perhaps TRBD1 as D (5 bases). V shed 5 bases and J shed 3 bases, with 13 bases lying between them. This CDR3 spans 14 amino acids. CDR1 SEHNR and CDR2 FQNEAQ come from the germline V gene (reference sequence). The CDR3 here is CASSLGPDYYGYTF. In DNA, the CDR3 is TGTGCCAGCAGCCTGGGGCCTGACTACTATGGCTACACCTTC.

This chain joins TRBV7-3 and TRBJ2-1; 8 bases are shared with TRBD2. The CDR3 runs 13 residues. The germline gives CDR1 SGHTA, CDR2 FQGTGA. After removal of 7 bases from V and 6 bases from J, the junction contained 5 bases not matched to a gene. CDR3 in DNA: TGTGCCAGCAACAGCGGGAGTGGCAATGAGCAGTTCTTC. It codes for CASNSGSGNEQFF.

Only a few counts were recorded for this clone. J is TRBJ2-7 and V is TRBV7-9; 7 bases fit TRBD2. V lost 5 bases, J lost 3 bases, and 10 bases stayed unmatched. Germline V gene sequence: CDR1 SEHNR, CDR2 FQNEAQ (reference sequence). This CDR3 comprises 15 residues. The CDR3 spells CASSPGTGRDYEQYF. The CDR3 DNA follows: TGTGCCAGCAGCCCAGGAACGGGGAGGGACTACGAGCAGTACTTC.

The J gene is TRBJ2-7, the V gene TRBV7-9; TRBD2 agrees at 13 bases. This CDR3 has 14 amino acids. Germline CDR1 and CDR2: SEHNR and FQNEAQ (reference sequence). The trim removed 5 bases at V and 5 bases at J, leaving 3 bases unmatched. The CDR3 is CASSGTSGRDEQYF. The DNA of the CDR3 is TGTGCCAGCAGCGGTACTAGCGGGAGGGACGAGCAGTACTTC.

This clone has just one count. This chain joins TRBV28 and TRBJ2-6; D remains ambiguous. CDR3 length: 16 amino acids. Germline V gene data show CDR1 as MDHEN and CDR2 as SYDVKM. V was shortened by 4 bases and J by 2 bases, with 12 bases between the two germline ends. This chain's CDR3 is CASSSTRGPGANVLTF. In nucleotides, the CDR3 is TGTGCCAGCAGTTCTACCCGAGGTCCTGGGGCCAACGTCCTGACTTTC.

CDR3 sequence (DNA): TGTGCCAGCAGCTTACCCGCGGGACTTGTAACCTACGAGCAGTACTTC. Its translation is CASSLPAGLVTYEQYF. The rearrangement uses TRBV7-9 and TRBJ2-5, with D perhaps matching TRBD2 (6 bases). The J call is in doubt because the DNA end fits TRBJ2-7 better. The CDR3 extends over 16 amino acids. Germline CDR1 SEHNR, CDR2 FQNEAQ (reference sequence).

Comment on this clone: A read error may produce the germline difference seen at one junction end. The chain links TRBV4-1 to TRBJ2-3; D call uncertain. Per the germline V gene, CDR1 is MGHRA and CDR2 is YSYEKL. The CDR3 totals 14 residues. The CDR3: CTSSQDRASDTQYF. DNA for the CDR3: TGCACCAGCAGCCAAGATCGAGCATCAGATACGCAGTATTTT.

The chain couples TRBV10-1 to TRBJ1-2, with D tentatively TRBD1 (6 bases). Trimming left V 5 bases short and J 2 bases short, with 12 bases between. The germline gives CDR1 WNHNN, CDR2 SYGVQD (reference sequence). The CDR3 is made up of 14 amino acids. In DNA, the CDR3 is TGCGCCAGCAGTTTGCCAGGGGTAAACTATGGCTACACCTTC. This sequence encodes CASSLPGVNYGYTF.

The chain has TRBV29-1 and TRBJ2-7; 11 nucleotides match TRBD2. CDR3 size: 13 residues. Germline CDR1 reads SQVTM; CDR2 reads ANQGSEA. J lost 6 bases, V lost 7 bases, and 8 bases had no gene match. The CDR3 loop is CSAIAGGPSEQYF. The CDR3 nucleotides read TGCAGCGCTATAGCGGGAGGGCCCAGCGAGCAGTACTTC.

The chain recombines TRBV5-8 with TRBJ1-2, with 7 bases that match TRBD1. Unmatched junction bases numbered 9, after V lost 2 bases and J lost 8 bases. From germline, CDR1 is SGHTS and CDR2 YDEGEE. The CDR3 sequence is 14 residues long. The CDR3: CASSFRDTTGGYTF. The DNA for the CDR3 is TGTGCCAGCAGCTTCCGGGACACGACAGGGGGCTACACCTTC. Together with reference TRBV5-8 and TRBJ1-2, the CDR3 gives the full variable domain: EAGVTQSPTHLIKTRGQQATLRCSPISGHTSVYWYQQALGLGLQFLLWYDEGEERNRGNFPPRFSGRQFPNYSSELNVNALELEDSALYLCASSFRDTTGGYTFGSGTRLTVV.

The chain employs TRBV10-3 and TRBJ1-1; the D is unclear. V lost 10 bases and J 0 bases, leaving 18 bases between the germline ends. Germline CDR1 ENHRY, CDR2 SYGVKD. The CDR3 covers 15 residues. The CDR3 spells CATSDIVVVNTEAFF. In DNA, the CDR3 is TGTGCCACCTCCGACATAGTAGTAGTGAACACTGAAGCTTTCTTT.

V usage is TRBV6-1 and J usage is TRBJ2-3, with 8 bases lining up with TRBD2. This CDR3 has 14 amino acids. CDR1 and CDR2 from the germline V gene are MNHNS and SASEGT. Losses at the gene ends were 7 bases for V and 2 bases for J; bases not matched to a gene: 5. The CDR3 reads CASTPGGPTDTQYF. CDR3 coding DNA: TGTGCCAGCACCCCGGGAGGGCCCACAGATACGCAGTATTTT.

This chain links TRBV11-2 with TRBJ2-1; possible D gene TRBD1, 5 bases. From germline, CDR1 is SGHAT and CDR2 FQNNGV. The CDR3 is 15 amino acids. V lost 1 base and J lost 6, with 13 bases in between. The CDR3 region is CASSLASGRPNEQFF. In DNA, the CDR3 is TGTGCCAGCAGCTTAGCGTCAGGGCGCCCCAATGAGCAGTTCTTC.

J is TRBJ1-1 and V is TRBV7-3; 11 nucleotides agree with TRBD1. The germline gives CDR1 SGHTA, CDR2 FQGTGA. Trimming took 5 bases from V and 3 from J; bases not matched to a gene: 5. This CDR3 is built from 15 residues. CDR3 nucleotides: TGTGCCAGCAGCGCGGACAGGGGGCCGTACACTGAAGCTTTCTTT. Protein: CASSADRGPYTEAFF.